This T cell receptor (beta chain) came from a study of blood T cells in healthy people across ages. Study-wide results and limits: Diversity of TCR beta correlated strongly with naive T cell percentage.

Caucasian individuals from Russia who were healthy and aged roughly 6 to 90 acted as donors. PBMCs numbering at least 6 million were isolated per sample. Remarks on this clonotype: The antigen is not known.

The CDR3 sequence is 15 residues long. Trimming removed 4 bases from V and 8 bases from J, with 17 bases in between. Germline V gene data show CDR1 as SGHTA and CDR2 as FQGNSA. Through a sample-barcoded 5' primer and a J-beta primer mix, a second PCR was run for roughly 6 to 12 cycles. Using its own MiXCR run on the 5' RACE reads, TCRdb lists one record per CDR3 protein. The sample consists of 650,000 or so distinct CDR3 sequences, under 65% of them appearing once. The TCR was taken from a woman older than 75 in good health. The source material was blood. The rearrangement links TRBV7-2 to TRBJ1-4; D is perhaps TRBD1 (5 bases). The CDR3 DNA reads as TGTGCCAGCAGCTCAAACCGGGGGATACGGGAAAAACTGTTTTTT. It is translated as CASSSNRGIREKLFF.